This entry features one TCR beta chain sequence. This sample was included in a study of T cell repertoires in aging, cancer and after chemotherapy. TCR beta rearrangements were amplified from peripheral blood genomic DNA. Multiplex touch-down PCR with TRB-A/B primers amplified rearranged V-D-J TRB sequences. MiXCR was run by TCRdb on the multiplex PCR reads, yielding one entry per CDR3 protein. This table holds approximately 2,300 distinct CDR3 sequences, around 69% found once. Sample: blood. The TCR originated in a human donor with a solid tumor.

The CDR3 loop is CASNTVTPGQNTGELFF. CDR3 nucleotides: TGTGCCAGTAACACGGTAACTCCGGGACAGAACACCGGGGAGCTGTTTTTT. V gene TRBV19 combines with J gene TRBJ2-2, with D possibly being TRBD1 (6 bases). V was pared by 7 bases and J by 1 base, with 19 bases between. Looked up from germline, CDR1 is LNHDA and CDR2 is SQIVND (reference sequence). This CDR3 is 17 amino acids long.